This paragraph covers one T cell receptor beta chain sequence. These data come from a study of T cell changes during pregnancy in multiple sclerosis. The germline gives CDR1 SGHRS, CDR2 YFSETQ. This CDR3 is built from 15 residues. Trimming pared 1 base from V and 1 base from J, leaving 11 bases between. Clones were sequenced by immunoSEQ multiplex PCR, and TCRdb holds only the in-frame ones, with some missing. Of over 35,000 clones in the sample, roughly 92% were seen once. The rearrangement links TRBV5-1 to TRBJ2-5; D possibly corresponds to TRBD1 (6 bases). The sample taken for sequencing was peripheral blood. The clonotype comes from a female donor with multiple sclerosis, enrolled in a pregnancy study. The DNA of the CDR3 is TGCGCCAGCAGCTTGACGCTACAGGGCCAAGAGACCCAGTACTTC. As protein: CASSLTLQGQETQYF.